Below are 18 T cell receptor beta chains sequenced from a single sample in a study of T cell responses to AZD1222 COVID-19 vaccine. TCRdb's table, derived via immunoSEQ multiplex PCR, lists solely in-frame clones and lacks some. The sample lists around 100,000 clones, roughly 89% occurring once. The sequenced sample was peripheral blood, obtained on day 0 of AZD1222 vaccination. These receptors were collected from an adult in good health.

The chain combines TRBV11-3 with TRBJ2-7, with 8 bases lining up with TRBD1. Trimming cost V 5 bases and J 1 base; bases outside gene matches: 4. CDR1 is SGHNT and CDR2 is YENEEA in the germline V gene. There are 14 residues in the CDR3. Written as DNA, the CDR3 is TGTGCCAGCAGCATGAGACAGGGGTCCTACGAGCAGTACTTC. It translates to CASSMRQGSYEQYF.

This clone was seen a handful of times. The V and J genes are TRBV27 and TRBJ1-2; the match to TRBD1 covers 7 bases. Per the germline V gene, CDR1 is MNHEY and CDR2 is SMNVEV (reference sequence). The CDR3 has 12 residues. The V and J ends lost 9 bases and 4 bases, in that order; junction bases with no gene match: 5. The CDR3 reads CASGTDFYGYTF. The CDR3 DNA sequence: TGTGCCAGTGGGACAGACTTCTATGGCTACACCTTC.

The chain uses TRBV5-5 and TRBJ2-2; D unclear. The germline V gene encodes CDR1 SGHKS and CDR2 YYEKEE (reference sequence). The V gene lost 6 bases and the J gene lost 4 bases, with 19 bases spanning the gap. The CDR3 runs 16 residues. The DNA of the CDR3 is TGTGCCAGCACCCTTACCCACCCGGATCCCACCGGGGAGCTGTTTTTT. Amino acid sequence: CASTLTHPDPTGELFF.

This clone has just one count. The rearrangement links TRBV5-1 to TRBJ1-2; D not resolved. In germline, CDR1 is SGHRS, CDR2 YFSETQ. V lost 0 bases to trimming and J lost 8 bases, with 14 bases between them. The CDR3 runs 14 residues. The CDR3 reads CASSLEGTGSGYTF. The CDR3 DNA sequence: TGCGCCAGCAGCTTGGAGGGCACGGGATCGGGCTACACCTTC. Full variable domain (rest looked up from reference TRBV5-1 and TRBJ1-2): KAGVTQTPRYLIKTRGQQVTLSCSPISGHRSVSWYQQTPGQGLQFLFEYFSETQRNKGNFPGRFSGRQFSNSRSEMNVSTLELGDSALYLCASSLEGTGSGYTFGSGTRLTVV.

The chain has TRBV27 and TRBJ1-6, with a possible D match to TRBD1 (5 bases). CDR1 is MNHEY and CDR2 is SMNVEV in the germline V gene (reference sequence). The germline V and J ends were trimmed by 3 bases and 8 bases, with 8 bases remaining between them. This CDR3 spans 13 amino acids. The CDR3 sequence: CASSFRDYSPLHF. The CDR3 DNA reads as TGTGCCAGCAGTTTCCGGGACTATTCACCCCTCCACTTT.

This chain joins TRBV13 and TRBJ1-1; weak D call: TRBD1 (5 bases). Trimming left V 2 bases short and J 3 bases short, with 7 bases between. The CDR3 contains 13 residues. CDR1 and CDR2 (germline): PRHDT, FYEKMQ (reference sequence). Here the CDR3 reads CASSLLGDTEAFF. CDR3 bases: TGTGCCAGCAGCTTACTAGGGGACACTGAAGCTTTCTTT.

This chain uses TRBV5-1 with TRBJ1-2, with TRBD1 matching 10 bases. V dropped 4 bases and J dropped 5; count of bases not matched to a gene: 8. This CDR3 spans 15 amino acids. Germline V lookup: CDR1 SGHRS, CDR2 YFSETQ. The CDR3: CASSSQTGGVYGYTF. In nucleotides, the CDR3 is TGCGCCAGCAGCAGCCAGACAGGGGGCGTATATGGCTACACCTTC. The full variable domain, completed using reference TRBV5-1 and TRBJ1-2, is KAGVTQTPRYLIKTRGQQVTLSCSPISGHRSVSWYQQTPGQGLQFLFEYFSETQRNKGNFPGRFSGRQFSNSRSEMNVSTLELGDSALYLCASSSQTGGVYGYTFGSGTRLTVV.

The chain employs TRBV6-2 or TRBV6-3 and TRBJ2-3, with D unresolved. Trimming cost V 0 bases and J 7 bases, with 17 bases left between them. Germline values: CDR1 MNHEY, CDR2 SVGEGT. The CDR3 length is 16 residues. CDR3 bases: TGTGCCAGCAGTTACTCCAAACATCTACTTGTACATACGCAGTATTTT. Protein sequence: CASSYSKHLLVHTQYF.

The chain joins TRBV7-2 to TRBJ1-1; D is unresolved. Trimming cost V 5 bases and J 0 bases, with 10 bases left between them. CDR3 length: 14 residues. Germline V gene lookup returns CDR1 SGHTA and CDR2 FQGNSA. Written as DNA, the CDR3 is TGTGCCAGCAGCCCCCGTTACTTGAACACTGAAGCTTTCTTT. Amino acids: CASSPRYLNTEAFF.

This clone has only one observation. The chain joins TRBV3-1 (or the pseudogene TRBV3-2) to TRBJ1-3; D is unclear. The CDR3 covers 15 residues. CDR1 and CDR2 from the germline V gene are LGHDT and YNNKEL (reference sequence). Trimming took off 2 bases at V and 0 bases at J, with 8 bases between the two ends. The CDR3 region is CASSQSGTSGNTIYF. Written as DNA, the CDR3 is TGTGCCAGCAGCCAATCTGGAACCTCTGGAAACACCATATATTTT.

The CDR3: CASSLRGFNQPQHF. CDR3 DNA sequence: TGTGCCAGCAGCTTACGGGGATTCAATCAGCCCCAGCATTTT. V usage is TRBV7-2 and J usage is TRBJ1-5; D not resolved. Deletions cut 2 bases from V and 3 bases from J, with 8 bases between. This CDR3 has 14 amino acids. The germline V gene encodes CDR1 SGHTA and CDR2 FQGNSA.

The rearrangement uses TRBV4-1 and TRBJ2-1; D is tentatively TRBD1 or TRBD2 (5 bases each). V was trimmed by 1 base and J by 10 bases, leaving 11 bases between them. From germline, CDR1 is MGHRA and CDR2 YSYEKL. The CDR3 is made up of 13 amino acids. CDR3 coding DNA: TGCGCCAGCAGCCAAGCTGGGGGATGGGAGCAGTTCTTC. Translating gives CASSQAGGWEQFF.

This clone was seen only a few times. This chain connects TRBV4-1 to TRBJ1-5; D unclear. CDR1 is MGHRA and CDR2 is YSYEKL in the germline V gene. The CDR3 has 13 amino acids. V shed 4 bases and J shed 7 bases, with 11 bases lying between them. CDR3 amino acids: CASSLSGWQPQHF. CDR3 DNA: TGCGCCAGCAGCCTAAGCGGCTGGCAGCCCCAGCATTTT.

The genes are TRBV4-1 and TRBJ2-7; D call uncertain. Germline V gene data show CDR1 as MGHRA and CDR2 as YSYEKL. CDR3 size: 14 residues. V lost 4 bases and J 2 bases, leaving 12 bases between the germline ends. The CDR3 sequence is CASSRFLGPYEQYF. CDR3 DNA sequence: TGCGCCAGCAGCCGTTTTCTTGGGCCCTACGAGCAGTACTTC.

The V call is TRBV6-5, the J call TRBJ1-2, with 9 bases that match TRBD1. CDR1 and CDR2 from the germline V gene are MNHEY and SVGAGI. V shed 5 bases and J 7 bases; nucleotides not matched to a gene: 11. The CDR3 sequence is 15 residues long. The CDR3 spells CASSRSTGGVSGYTF. The CDR3 DNA sequence: TGTGCCAGCAGTCGTTCCACAGGGGGCGTATCTGGCTACACCTTC.

This sequence joins TRBV5-1 and TRBJ2-5; 7 bases match TRBD1. V lost 0 bases and J lost 2; bases outside the gene matches: 10. The CDR3 spans 17 residues. From germline, CDR1 is SGHRS and CDR2 YFSETQ. Written as DNA, the CDR3 is TGCGCCAGCAGCTTGGTGTCAGGGGGTCGCACTCAAGAGACCCAGTACTTC. Encoded protein: CASSLVSGGRTQETQYF.

The V call is TRBV7-2, the J call TRBJ2-5, with 14 bases lining up with TRBD2. V shed 4 bases and J 5 bases; nucleotides not matched to a gene: 12. Germline CDR1 is SGHTA and CDR2 is FQGNSA. This CDR3 contains 18 residues. This chain's CDR3 is CASSSRGTSGRDRETQYF. For the CDR3, the DNA is TGTGCCAGCAGCTCCCGAGGGACTAGCGGGAGAGACCGGGAGACCCAGTACTTC.

The chain recombines TRBV19 with TRBJ1-4; the D is unclear. The ends were cut back, 3 bases at V and 6 bases at J, with 14 bases in the middle. Germline-derived CDR1 and CDR2 are LNHDA and SQIVND (reference sequence). The CDR3 is made up of 15 amino acids. CDR3 amino acids: CASSIQVPSHEKLFF. The CDR3 bases are TGTGCCAGTAGTATCCAGGTGCCCTCACATGAAAAACTGTTTTTT.